The 17 T cell receptor beta chains in this list originate from one sample, sequenced in a study of T cells in tuberculosis. Sequencing was performed with immunoSEQ multiplex PCR; in TCRdb, only in-frame clones are kept and a portion is missing. This sample carries about 58,000 clones, roughly 90% of them seen once, and the ten largest clones take 20% to 25%. Thawed, overnight-rested PBMC were stained with GMM-loaded CD1B tetramer, viability dye and anti-CD3, then sorted. The CD1B tetramers carried C32 glucose monomycolate purified from Rhodococcus equi. Sequences were obtained from CD1b-GMM tetramer-negative cells sorted from PBMCs. These receptors originate from an adult woman with latent tuberculosis.

The V gene is TRBV19, the J gene TRBJ2-7, with D possibly matching TRBD1 (6 bases). V was clipped by 3 bases and J by 3 bases, with 12 bases between them. This CDR3 comprises 14 residues. From germline, CDR1 is LNHDA and CDR2 SQIVND (reference sequence). The CDR3 protein is CASSMRNRDYEQYF. The CDR3 coding sequence is TGTGCCAGTAGTATGCGAAACAGGGACTACGAGCAGTACTTC.

The chain couples TRBV4-3 to TRBJ2-1; D gene unclear. V lost 4 bases to trimming and J lost 2 bases, with 12 bases between them. Germline lookup yields CDR1 LGHNA and CDR2 YSLEER. The CDR3 runs to 15 residues. The CDR3 DNA follows: TGCGCCAGCAGCCTTGACGGAGCCCCCTACAATGAGCAGTTCTTC. Translation gives CASSLDGAPYNEQFF.

This clone was counted once. The chain recombines TRBV13 with TRBJ2-7, with 9 bases identical to TRBD1. V shed 5 bases and J 4 bases; nucleotides not matched to a gene: 15. Germline-derived CDR1 and CDR2 are PRHDT and FYEKMQ (reference sequence). CDR3 length equals 17 residues. CDR3 in DNA: TGTGCCAGCAGCCCCGGGACAGGGAGAGGTGGACCTTACGAGCAGTACTTC. This gives the protein CASSPGTGRGGPYEQYF. Variable domain in full (rest from reference TRBV13 and TRBJ2-7): AAGVIQSPRHLIKEKRETATLKCYPIPRHDTVYWYQQGPGQDPQFLISFYEKMQSDKGSIPDRFSAQQFSDYHSELNMSSLELGDSALYFCASSPGTGRGGPYEQYFGPGTRLTVT.

A word on this clone: At the DNA level, this CDR3 is encoded by other sequences in the same sample as well. This sequence joins TRBV4-1 and TRBJ1-4; D is undetermined. Deletions cut 4 bases from V and 1 base from J, with 7 bases between. The CDR3 spans 14 residues. CDR1 is MGHRA, CDR2 YSYEKL, per germline. CDR3 bases: TGCGCCAGCAGCCGCGCAGGAACTAATGAAAAACTGTTTTTT. Its protein is CASSRAGTNEKLFF.

The CDR3 DNA sequence: TGTGCCAGCAGCTTGGGAGAAGCCTACGAGCAGTACTTC. It yields the protein CASSLGEAYEQYF. This chain connects TRBV5-4 to TRBJ2-7; no clear D gene. Between the trimmed V and J ends, which lost 0 bases and 2 bases, there was a span of 6 bases. The CDR3 runs to 13 residues. Per the germline V gene, CDR1 is SGHNT and CDR2 is YYREEE (reference sequence).

V gene TRBV7-8 combines with J gene TRBJ2-4; maybe TRBD2 (6 bases). Germline V CDR1 and CDR2: SGHVS, FQNEAQ. V shed 1 base and J shed 6 bases, with 13 bases lying between them. This CDR3 has 15 amino acids. The CDR3 sequence: CASSLGSRDLNIQYF. The CDR3 nucleotides are TGTGCCAGCAGCTTAGGGTCTAGGGACTTAAACATTCAGTACTTC. Looking up the rest from reference TRBV7-8 and TRBJ2-4 gives the full variable domain: GAGVSQSPRYKVAKRGQDVALRCDPISGHVSLFWYQQALGQGPEFLTYFQNEAQLDKSGLPSDRFFAERPEGSVSTLKIQRTQQEDSAVYLCASSLGSRDLNIQYFGAGTRLSVL.

The V gene is TRBV7-9, the J gene TRBJ1-5; D may be TRBD1 (5 bases). The germline gives CDR1 SEHNR, CDR2 FQNEAQ (reference sequence). The CDR3 contains 16 residues. The germline V and J ends were trimmed by 1 base and 2 bases, with 12 bases remaining between them. The DNA for the CDR3 is TGTGCCAGCAGCTTAGAGTGGGGGGGTGGCAATCAGCCCCAGCATTTT. As protein: CASSLEWGGGNQPQHF. The whole variable domain, remainder taken from reference TRBV7-9 and TRBJ1-5, is DTGVSQNPRHKITKRGQNVTFRCDPISEHNRLYWYRQTLGQGPEFLTYFQNEAQLEKSRLLSDRFSAERPKGSFSTLEIQRTEQGDSAMYLCASSLEWGGGNQPQHFGDGTRLSIL.

The chain links TRBV4-1 to TRBJ1-3; weak D call: TRBD1 (5 bases). This CDR3 is 20 amino acids long. The germline V gene encodes CDR1 MGHRA and CDR2 YSYEKL. With 0 bases removed from V and 0 bases from J, the gap between germline ends came to 21 bases. CDR3 sequence (DNA): TGCGCCAGCAGCCAAGAGCTCGCCCGGGAGGGGCTGAGCTCTGGAAACACCATATATTTT. Translating it yields CASSQELAREGLSSGNTIYF.

The V call is TRBV28, the J call TRBJ1-2; 8 bases are shared with TRBD1. CDR1 and CDR2 (germline): MDHEN, SYDVKM. This CDR3 region has 16 residues. J was trimmed by 4 bases and V by 6 bases; bases with no gene match: 13. As DNA, the CDR3 is TGTGCCAGCAGCGCCACAGCCCGACAGGGGACCTATGGCTACACCTTC. This gives the protein CASSATARQGTYGYTF.

The J gene is TRBJ2-7, the V gene TRBV12-2; the tabulated D call, TRBD1, remains unverified against the DNA. TRBV12-2 is reported as a pseudogene. CDR3 length equals 16 residues. The CDR3 here is CAGPSRTGTALIEQYF. As DNA, the CDR3 is TGTGCAGGTCCCTCCAGGACCGGGACAGCCCTTATCGAGCAGTACTTC.

J is TRBJ1-2 and V is TRBV7-2, with 9 bases matching TRBD1. The ends lost 1 base at V and 2 bases at J; junction bases unmatched: 11. CDR1 SGHTA and CDR2 FQGNSA come from the germline V gene. This CDR3 contains 18 residues. The CDR3 DNA follows: TGTGCCAGCAGCTTAGTGACCGCGACAGGGGGGACAAACTATGGCTACACCTTC. It encodes CASSLVTATGGTNYGYTF.

J is TRBJ1-1 and V is TRBV6-6; D unresolved. CDR1 and CDR2 (germline): MNHNY, SVGAGI (reference sequence). The germline V and J ends were trimmed by 7 bases and 5 bases, with 14 bases remaining between them. The CDR3 runs 13 residues. The chain's CDR3 is CASTKAGGTEAFF. As DNA, the CDR3 is TGTGCCAGCACCAAAGCAGGAGGGACTGAAGCTTTCTTT.

V and J are TRBV29-1 and TRBJ2-1, with D possibly TRBD1 on 5 matching bases. V was clipped by 7 bases and J by 0 bases, with 10 bases between them. The CDR3 loop spans 13 amino acids. Germline V gene sequence: CDR1 SQVTM, CDR2 ANQGSEA. The CDR3 reads CSADRGSYNEQFF. Here the CDR3 DNA reads TGCAGCGCCGACAGAGGCTCCTACAATGAGCAGTTCTTC.

The CDR3 sequence: CASSYRTVMNTEAFF. The CDR3 bases are TGTGCCAGCTCCTACCGGACTGTAATGAACACTGAAGCTTTCTTT. V is TRBV5-4 and J is TRBJ1-1; D ambiguous. Trimming shortened V by 7 bases and J by 0 bases, and 16 bases separated the two germline ends. Germline V gene sequence: CDR1 SGHNT, CDR2 YYREEE (reference sequence). The CDR3 extends over 15 amino acids.

The chain recombines TRBV28 with TRBJ2-7; 7 bases fit TRBD1. CDR3 length: 12 residues. Per germline, CDR1 MDHEN and CDR2 SYDVKM. V was clipped by 7 bases and J by 2 bases; unmatched bases: 2. The CDR3 protein is CASKGGPYEQYF. Here the CDR3 DNA reads TGTGCCAGCAAAGGGGGCCCCTACGAGCAGTACTTC. Based on the CDR3 plus reference TRBV28 and TRBJ2-7, the full variable domain is DVKVTQSSRYLVKRTGEKVFLECVQDMDHENMFWYRQDPGLGLRLIYFSYDVKMKEKGDIPEGYSVSREKKERFSLILESASTNQTSMYLCASKGGPYEQYFGPGTRLTVT.

The chain employs TRBV25-1 and TRBJ2-2; D not certain. Between the trimmed V and J ends, which lost 3 bases and 2 bases, there was a span of 13 bases. This CDR3 region has 16 residues. Germline loops: CDR1 MGHDK, CDR2 SYGVNS. The CDR3 DNA reads TGTGCCAGCAGTGATGAGAATATTTCTAACACCGGGGAGCTGTTTTTT. Translation: CASSDENISNTGELFF.

The chain links TRBV6-1 to TRBJ2-7; D gene unclear. Germline lookup yields CDR1 MNHNS and CDR2 SASEGT. This CDR3 comprises 13 residues. Trimming left V 5 bases short and J 4 bases short, with 12 bases between. The CDR3 coding sequence is TGTGCCAGCAGTAATAGCCCGCCATACGAGCAGTACTTC. Translating it yields CASSNSPPYEQYF.